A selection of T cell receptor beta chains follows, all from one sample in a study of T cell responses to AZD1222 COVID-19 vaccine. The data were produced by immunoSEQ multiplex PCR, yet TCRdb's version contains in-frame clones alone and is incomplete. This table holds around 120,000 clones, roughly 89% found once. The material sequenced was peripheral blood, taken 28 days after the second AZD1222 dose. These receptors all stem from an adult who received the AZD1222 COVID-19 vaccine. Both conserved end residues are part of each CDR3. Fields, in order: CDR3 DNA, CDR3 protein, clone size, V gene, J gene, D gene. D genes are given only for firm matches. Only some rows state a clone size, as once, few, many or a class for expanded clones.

CDR3 DNA: TGTGCCAGCAGCATAATCGGGGTTGGGATTAATCAGCCCCAGCATTTT; CDR3 protein: CASSIIGVGINQPQHF; clone size: once; V gene: TRBV5-8; J gene: TRBJ1-5; D gene: .
CDR3 DNA: TGCGCCAGCAGCTCACAGGGTACCGAGCAGTACTTC; CDR3 protein: CASSSQGTEQYF; clone size: .; V gene: TRBV5-1; J gene: TRBJ2-7; D gene: .
CDR3 DNA: TGCAGCGTTTGGGACAGCACCTACAATGAGCAGTTCTTC; CDR3 protein: CSVWDSTYNEQFF; clone size: .; V gene: TRBV29-1; J gene: TRBJ2-1; D gene: TRBD1
CDR3 DNA: TGTGCCAGAAGCTTAGACCAGGGGAACTATGGCTACACCTTC; CDR3 protein: CARSLDQGNYGYTF; clone size: .; V gene: TRBV7-5; J gene: TRBJ1-2; D gene: .
CDR3 DNA: TGTGCCAGCAGCGTAGAAAGGACCTTCTACAATGAGCAGTTCTTC; CDR3 protein: CASSVERTFYNEQFF; clone size: .; V gene: TRBV9; J gene: TRBJ2-1; D gene: .
CDR3 DNA: TGTGCCAGCAGCGGAGGTCTCGGAAAAGGGGGTACCTACGAGCAGTACTTC; CDR3 protein: CASSGGLGKGGTYEQYF; clone size: .; V gene: TRBV11-2; J gene: TRBJ2-7; D gene: .
CDR3 DNA: TGTGCCAGCAGTTTTAGCGGGGGGACGTACAATGAGCAGTTCTTC; CDR3 protein: CASSFSGGTYNEQFF; clone size: .; V gene: TRBV5-4; J gene: TRBJ2-1; D gene: TRBD2
CDR3 DNA: TGTGCCACCAGCGAGCCGGGGGGGGGCCACGAGCAGTACTTC; CDR3 protein: CATSEPGGGHEQYF; clone size: .; V gene: TRBV24-1; J gene: TRBJ2-7; D gene: TRBD2
CDR3 DNA: TGTGCCAGTAAGGGTTCCGGGTCAGGGTCAGCTGGAAACACCATATATTTT; CDR3 protein: CASKGSGSGSAGNTIYF; clone size: .; V gene: TRBV19; J gene: TRBJ1-3; D gene: .
CDR3 DNA: TGCGCCAGCAGCTTGGGCCAGCCGGGGGACATTCAGTACTTC; CDR3 protein: CASSLGQPGDIQYF; clone size: once; V gene: TRBV5-1; J gene: TRBJ2-4; D gene: .
CDR3 DNA: TGCAGCGCGACCAGGGAGTCCTATGGCTACACCTTC; CDR3 protein: CSATRESYGYTF; clone size: once; V gene: TRBV29-1; J gene: TRBJ1-2; D gene: .
CDR3 DNA: TGCACCAGCAGCGCGGGACAGTTCTCCTACGAGCAGTACTTC; CDR3 protein: CTSSAGQFSYEQYF; clone size: .; V gene: TRBV1; J gene: TRBJ2-7; D gene: .
CDR3 DNA: TGTGCCAGCAGCGAAGGGGCAGGGAGAACCTATTCACCCCTCCACTTT; CDR3 protein: CASSEGAGRTYSPLHF; clone size: .; V gene: TRBV2; J gene: TRBJ1-6; D gene: .
CDR3 DNA: TGCGCCAGCAGCTTGGGCCCCCTAATGAATGGTGGTGGAAACACCATATATTTT; CDR3 protein: CASSLGPLMNGGGNTIYF; clone size: few; V gene: TRBV5-1; J gene: TRBJ1-3; D gene: .
CDR3 DNA: TGTGCCAGCAGTTGGGCCCTCTGGGAAAAACTGTTTTTT; CDR3 protein: CASSWALWEKLFF; clone size: .; V gene: TRBV6-5; J gene: TRBJ1-4; D gene: .
CDR3 DNA: TGTGCCAGCAGCCCCCCCGGGGGCTACGAGCAGTACTTC; CDR3 protein: CASSPPGGYEQYF; clone size: .; V gene: TRBV6-5; J gene: TRBJ2-7; D gene: .
CDR3 DNA: TGTGCCACCAGTGATTTGGGGCCGGAGACCCAGTACTTC; CDR3 protein: CATSDLGPETQYF; clone size: .; V gene: TRBV24-1; J gene: TRBJ2-5; D gene: .
CDR3 DNA: TGTGCCAGCAGCTTTAGCGGGAGCTCAGATACGCAGTATTTT; CDR3 protein: CASSFSGSSDTQYF; clone size: .; V gene: TRBV5-6; J gene: TRBJ2-3; D gene: TRBD2
CDR3 DNA: TGTGCCAGCAGCTTAAGAGGGCCTCCCTACGAGCAGTACTTC; CDR3 protein: CASSLRGPPYEQYF; clone size: .; V gene: TRBV27; J gene: TRBJ2-7; D gene: .
CDR3 DNA: TGTGCCAGTAGAGCCGGGGAGCTGTTTTTT; CDR3 protein: CASRAGELFF; clone size: .; V gene: TRBV19; J gene: TRBJ2-2; D gene: .
CDR3 DNA: TGCGCCAGCAGCGGGGCAGGGAGCTCCTACGAGCAGTACTTC; CDR3 protein: CASSGAGSSYEQYF; clone size: .; V gene: TRBV5-1; J gene: TRBJ2-7; D gene: .
CDR3 DNA: TGTGCCAGCAGCTCCCTCAACGAGCAGTACTTC; CDR3 protein: CASSSLNEQYF; clone size: .; V gene: TRBV28; J gene: TRBJ2-7; D gene: .
CDR3 DNA: TGTGCCAGCAGCTTAGGGGGTCGGTCCCTCTACGAGCAGTACTTC; CDR3 protein: CASSLGGRSLYEQYF; clone size: .; V gene: TRBV7-8; J gene: TRBJ2-7; D gene: .
CDR3 DNA: TGTGCCACCAGTGATTTAGGGACAGGGGAAAGCACAGATACGCAGTATTTT; CDR3 protein: CATSDLGTGESTDTQYF; clone size: .; V gene: TRBV24-1; J gene: TRBJ2-3; D gene: TRBD1
CDR3 DNA: TGTGCCAGCAGCTCTGACAGATACTCTGGAAACACCATATATTTT; CDR3 protein: CASSSDRYSGNTIYF; clone size: .; V gene: TRBV5-8; J gene: TRBJ1-3; D gene: .
CDR3 DNA: TGTGCCAGCTCACCAGCCCAGGGGGCCTACGAGCAGTACTTC; CDR3 protein: CASSPAQGAYEQYF; clone size: .; V gene: TRBV18; J gene: TRBJ2-7; D gene: TRBD1
CDR3 DNA: TGTGCCAGTAGTATCGGGAGGTTCACTGAAGCTTTCTTT; CDR3 protein: CASSIGRFTEAFF; clone size: .; V gene: TRBV19; J gene: TRBJ1-1; D gene: .
CDR3 DNA: TGTGCCAGCAGCTTAGTGGGAGGGCCGGGGGAGACCCAGTACTTC; CDR3 protein: CASSLVGGPGETQYF; clone size: .; V gene: TRBV7-2; J gene: TRBJ2-5; D gene: TRBD2
CDR3 DNA: TGTGCCAGCAGTACCCCCGACAGATACGAGCAGTACTTC; CDR3 protein: CASSTPDRYEQYF; clone size: .; V gene: TRBV27; J gene: TRBJ2-7; D gene: .
CDR3 DNA: TGTGCCAGCAGACAGGGACAGAACTCCTACGAGCAGTACTTC; CDR3 protein: CASRQGQNSYEQYF; clone size: .; V gene: TRBV7-8; J gene: TRBJ2-7; D gene: TRBD1
CDR3 DNA: TGTGCCAGCAGCTTCAAGGGACGGACTAACTATGGCTACACCTTC; CDR3 protein: CASSFKGRTNYGYTF; clone size: .; V gene: TRBV13; J gene: TRBJ1-2; D gene: .
CDR3 DNA: TGCGCCAGCAGCCTACCCGGGTGGGGGGACACCGGGGAGCTGTTTTTT; CDR3 protein: CASSLPGWGDTGELFF; clone size: .; V gene: TRBV4-1; J gene: TRBJ2-2; D gene: .
CDR3 DNA: TGTGCCAGCAGCGACCGCTCGGAGCAGTTCTTC; CDR3 protein: CASSDRSEQFF; clone size: .; V gene: TRBV5-4; J gene: TRBJ2-1; D gene: .
CDR3 DNA: TGTGCCAGTAGTATGGACAGCCTTAATGAAAAACTGTTTTTT; CDR3 protein: CASSMDSLNEKLFF; clone size: .; V gene: TRBV19; J gene: TRBJ1-4; D gene: .
CDR3 DNA: TGTGCCAGCAGTCTACAGGGATATAATGAAAAACTGTTTTTT; CDR3 protein: CASSLQGYNEKLFF; clone size: .; V gene: TRBV9; J gene: TRBJ1-4; D gene: .
CDR3 DNA: TGTGCCAGCAGCCAAGAGGCGACTAGCGACCGCACAGATACGCAGTATTTT; CDR3 protein: CASSQEATSDRTDTQYF; clone size: .; V gene: TRBV4-2; J gene: TRBJ2-3; D gene: TRBD2
CDR3 DNA: TGTGCCACCGGGACTAGCGGGACCAATGAGCAGTTCTTC; CDR3 protein: CATGTSGTNEQFF; clone size: .; V gene: TRBV10-3; J gene: TRBJ2-1; D gene: TRBD2
CDR3 DNA: TGTGCCAGCAGCGCGGGAGGGCCGTTAAGCACAGATACGCAGTATTTT; CDR3 protein: CASSAGGPLSTDTQYF; clone size: .; V gene: TRBV9; J gene: TRBJ2-3; D gene: TRBD2
CDR3 DNA: TGCGCCAGCAGCCAATATATTAGGACAGGGGTTAACTATGGCTACACCTTC; CDR3 protein: CASSQYIRTGVNYGYTF; clone size: .; V gene: TRBV4-1; J gene: TRBJ1-2; D gene: TRBD1
CDR3 DNA: TGTGCCAGCAGTTACGGAAGCCAGGGAAATTCACCCCTCCACTTT; CDR3 protein: CASSYGSQGNSPLHF; clone size: .; V gene: TRBV6-5; J gene: TRBJ1-6; D gene: .
CDR3 DNA: TGTGCCAGCGGAGACAGGTACATCGAGCAGTACTTC; CDR3 protein: CASGDRYIEQYF; clone size: .; V gene: TRBV2; J gene: TRBJ2-7; D gene: .
CDR3 DNA: TGTGCCAGCAGTTTCAGCTCCTACAATGAGCAGTTCTTC; CDR3 protein: CASSFSSYNEQFF; clone size: .; V gene: TRBV6-1; J gene: TRBJ2-1; D gene: .
CDR3 DNA: TGTGCCACTCAAGGGCCGTACGAGCAGTACTTC; CDR3 protein: CATQGPYEQYF; clone size: few; V gene: TRBV7-2; J gene: TRBJ2-7; D gene: .
CDR3 DNA: TGTGCCAGCAGTTACGAGGCAGGGGACTACGAGCAGTACTTC; CDR3 protein: CASSYEAGDYEQYF; clone size: .; V gene: TRBV6-5; J gene: TRBJ2-7; D gene: .
CDR3 DNA: TGTGCCAGCAGTCGCCGAGAGGCCCTAGTTAGCGGCTACACCTTC; CDR3 protein: CASSRREALVSGYTF; clone size: .; V gene: TRBV6-5; J gene: TRBJ1-2; D gene: .
CDR3 DNA: TGTGCCAGCAGTCAATACGGACAGGGAGATAGTGAAAAACTGTTTTTT; CDR3 protein: CASSQYGQGDSEKLFF; clone size: .; V gene: TRBV28; J gene: TRBJ1-4; D gene: TRBD1
CDR3 DNA: TGCGCCAGCAGCCAAGATCTGTGGACTAAGAACACCGGGGAGCTGTTTTTT; CDR3 protein: CASSQDLWTKNTGELFF; clone size: .; V gene: TRBV4-3; J gene: TRBJ2-2; D gene: .
CDR3 DNA: TGTGCCAGCAGGGGGAATCCAGGTGGGGCCAACGTCCTGACTTTC; CDR3 protein: CASRGNPGGANVLTF; clone size: .; V gene: TRBV6-5; J gene: TRBJ2-6; D gene: .
CDR3 DNA: TGTGCCTCCGGGACAGGCCAGGGGGAGCAGTACTTC; CDR3 protein: CASGTGQGEQYF; clone size: .; V gene: TRBV24-1; J gene: TRBJ2-7; D gene: TRBD1
CDR3 DNA: TGTGCCAGCAGCGTTACTTCGGACAGGGGCTCCTACGAGCAGTACTTC; CDR3 protein: CASSVTSDRGSYEQYF; clone size: few; V gene: TRBV7-9; J gene: TRBJ2-7; D gene: TRBD1
CDR3 DNA: TGCGCCAGCAGCATTGGGGGTACAACTAATGAAAAACTGTTTTTT; CDR3 protein: CASSIGGTTNEKLFF; clone size: .; V gene: TRBV5-1; J gene: TRBJ1-4; D gene: .
CDR3 DNA: TGTGCCAGCAGTAACATAGGCTATGGCTACACCTTC; CDR3 protein: CASSNIGYGYTF; clone size: .; V gene: TRBV6-5; J gene: TRBJ1-2; D gene: .
CDR3 DNA: TGTGCCAGCAGCTTAGCTGAAGAGTCACCCCTCCACTTT; CDR3 protein: CASSLAEESPLHF; clone size: once; V gene: TRBV7-2; J gene: TRBJ1-6; D gene: .